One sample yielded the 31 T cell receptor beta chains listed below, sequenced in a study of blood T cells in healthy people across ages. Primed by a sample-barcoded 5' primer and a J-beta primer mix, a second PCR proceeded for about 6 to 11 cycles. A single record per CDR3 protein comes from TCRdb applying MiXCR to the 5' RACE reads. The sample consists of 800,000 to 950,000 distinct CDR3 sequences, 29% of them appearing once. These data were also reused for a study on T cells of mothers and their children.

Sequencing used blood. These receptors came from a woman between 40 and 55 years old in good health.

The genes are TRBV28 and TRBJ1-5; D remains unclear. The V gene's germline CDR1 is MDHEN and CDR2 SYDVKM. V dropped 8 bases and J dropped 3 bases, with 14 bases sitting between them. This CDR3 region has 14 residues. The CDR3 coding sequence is TGTGCCAGCGTCGGGGAAACGAACAATCAGCCCCAGCATTTT. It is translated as CASVGETNNQPQHF.

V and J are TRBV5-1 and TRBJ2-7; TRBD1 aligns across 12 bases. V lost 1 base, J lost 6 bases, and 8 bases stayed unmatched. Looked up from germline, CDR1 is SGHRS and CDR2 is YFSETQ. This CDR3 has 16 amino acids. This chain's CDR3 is CASSLFSRDRGPEQYF. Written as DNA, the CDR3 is TGCGCCAGCAGCTTGTTCAGTAGGGACAGGGGGCCCGAGCAGTACTTC.

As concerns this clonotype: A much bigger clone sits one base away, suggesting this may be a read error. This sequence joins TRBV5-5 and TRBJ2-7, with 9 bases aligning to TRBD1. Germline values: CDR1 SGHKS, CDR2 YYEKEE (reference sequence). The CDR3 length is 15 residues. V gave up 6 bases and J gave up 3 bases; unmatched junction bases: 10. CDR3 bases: TGTGCCAGCAACCTGAGTCGGGACAGGGTCTACGAGCAGTACTTC. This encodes CASNLSRDRVYEQYF.

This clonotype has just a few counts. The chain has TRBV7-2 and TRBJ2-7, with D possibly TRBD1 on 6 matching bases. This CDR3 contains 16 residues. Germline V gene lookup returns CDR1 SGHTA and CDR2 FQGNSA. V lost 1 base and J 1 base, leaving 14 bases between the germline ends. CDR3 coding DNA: TGTGCCAGCAGCTTAGGCTTGGGGGCCTCTTCCTACGAGCAGTACTTC. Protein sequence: CASSLGLGASSYEQYF.

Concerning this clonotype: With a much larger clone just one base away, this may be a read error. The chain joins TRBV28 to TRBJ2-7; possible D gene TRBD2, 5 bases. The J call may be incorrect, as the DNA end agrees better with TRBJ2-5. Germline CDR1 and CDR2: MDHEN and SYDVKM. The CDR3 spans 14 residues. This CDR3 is CTSSRTGDEETQYF. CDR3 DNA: TGTACCAGCAGCCGGACTGGCGACGAAGAGACCCAGTACTTC.

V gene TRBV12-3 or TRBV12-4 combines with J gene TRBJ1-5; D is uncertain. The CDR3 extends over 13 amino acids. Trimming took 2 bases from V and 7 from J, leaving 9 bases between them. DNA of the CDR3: TGTGCCAGCAGTTTATATTCGGGACAGCCCCAGCATTTT. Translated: CASSLYSGQPQHF.

The CDR3 DNA is TGCGCCAGCAGCTTGGTGGGTCTAACCATGGATTCACCCCTCCACTTT. Translation gives CASSLVGLTMDSPLHF. The chain combines TRBV5-1 with TRBJ1-6; D is uncertain. Per germline, CDR1 SGHRS and CDR2 YFSETQ. V lost 0 bases, J lost 8 bases, and 15 bases lay in between. The CDR3 spans 16 residues.

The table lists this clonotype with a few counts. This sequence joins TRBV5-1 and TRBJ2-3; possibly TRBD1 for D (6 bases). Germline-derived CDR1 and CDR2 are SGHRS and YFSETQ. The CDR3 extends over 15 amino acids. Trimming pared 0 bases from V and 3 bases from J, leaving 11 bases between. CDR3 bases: TGCGCCAGCAGCTTGGCCGGACAGACAACAGATACGCAGTATTTT. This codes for CASSLAGQTTDTQYF.

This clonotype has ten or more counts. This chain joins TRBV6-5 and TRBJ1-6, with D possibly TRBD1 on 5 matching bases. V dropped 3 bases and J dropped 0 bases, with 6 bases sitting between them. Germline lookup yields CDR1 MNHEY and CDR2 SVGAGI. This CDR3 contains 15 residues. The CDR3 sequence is CASSYGTSYNSPLHF. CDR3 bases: TGTGCCAGCAGTTATGGGACCTCCTATAATTCACCCCTCCACTTT.

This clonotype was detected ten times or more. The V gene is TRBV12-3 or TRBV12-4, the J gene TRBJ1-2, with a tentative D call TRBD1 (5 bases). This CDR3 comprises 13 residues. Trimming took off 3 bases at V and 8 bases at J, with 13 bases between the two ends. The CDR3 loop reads CASSFVREGGYTF. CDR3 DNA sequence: TGTGCCAGCAGTTTTGTCAGGGAAGGCGGCTACACCTTC.

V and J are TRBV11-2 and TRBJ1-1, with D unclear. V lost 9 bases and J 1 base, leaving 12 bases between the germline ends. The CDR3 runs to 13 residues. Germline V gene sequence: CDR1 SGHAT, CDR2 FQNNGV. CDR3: CARNLDGNTEAFF. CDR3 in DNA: TGTGCCAGGAACCTCGACGGGAACACTGAAGCTTTCTTT.

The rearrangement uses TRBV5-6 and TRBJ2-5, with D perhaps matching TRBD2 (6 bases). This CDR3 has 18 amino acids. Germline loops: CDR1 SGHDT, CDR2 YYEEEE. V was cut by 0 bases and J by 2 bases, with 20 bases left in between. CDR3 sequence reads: CASSLGGGAGLGQETQYF. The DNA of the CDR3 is TGTGCCAGCAGCTTGGGTGGAGGGGCCGGGTTGGGGCAAGAGACCCAGTACTTC.

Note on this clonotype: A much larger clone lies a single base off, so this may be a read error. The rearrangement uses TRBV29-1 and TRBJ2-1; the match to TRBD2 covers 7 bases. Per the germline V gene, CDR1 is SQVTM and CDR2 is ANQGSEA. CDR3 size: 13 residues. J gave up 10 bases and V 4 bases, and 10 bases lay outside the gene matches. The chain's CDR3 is CSVVWGGSYEQFF. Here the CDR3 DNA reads TGCAGCGTTGTTTGGGGGGGATCCTACGAGCAGTTCTTC.

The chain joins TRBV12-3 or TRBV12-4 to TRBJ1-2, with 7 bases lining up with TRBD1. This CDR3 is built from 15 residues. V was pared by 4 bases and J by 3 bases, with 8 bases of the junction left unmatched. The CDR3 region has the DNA TGTGCCAGCAGTTCCGACAGGGAGGCTTACTATGGCTACACCTTC. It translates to CASSSDREAYYGYTF.

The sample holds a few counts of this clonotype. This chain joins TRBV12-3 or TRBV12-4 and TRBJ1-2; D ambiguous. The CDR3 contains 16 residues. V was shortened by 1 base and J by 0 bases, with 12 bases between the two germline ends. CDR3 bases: TGTGCCAGCAGTTTAGTGGGGTGGGGTTCTAACTATGGCTACACCTTC. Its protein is CASSLVGWGSNYGYTF.

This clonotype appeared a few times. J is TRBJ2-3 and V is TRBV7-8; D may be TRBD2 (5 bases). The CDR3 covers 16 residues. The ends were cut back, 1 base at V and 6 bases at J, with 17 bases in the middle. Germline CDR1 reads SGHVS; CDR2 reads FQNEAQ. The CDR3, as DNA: TGTGCCAGCAGCTTAGGGGGAATAGTCTCGGGGGATACGCAGTATTTT. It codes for CASSLGGIVSGDTQYF.

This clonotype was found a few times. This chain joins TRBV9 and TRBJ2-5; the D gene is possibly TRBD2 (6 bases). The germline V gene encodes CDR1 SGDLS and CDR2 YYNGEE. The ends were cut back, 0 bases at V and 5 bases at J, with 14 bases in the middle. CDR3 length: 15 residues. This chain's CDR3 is CASSVEPTSWETQYF. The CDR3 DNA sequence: TGTGCCAGCAGCGTAGAGCCCACTAGCTGGGAGACCCAGTACTTC.

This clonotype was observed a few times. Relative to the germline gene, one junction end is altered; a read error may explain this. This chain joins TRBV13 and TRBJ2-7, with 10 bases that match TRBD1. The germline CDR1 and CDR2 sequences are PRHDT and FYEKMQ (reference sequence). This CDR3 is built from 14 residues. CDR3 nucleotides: TGTGCCGGCAGCCAACGTGACAGGGGGCTTGAGCAGTACTTC. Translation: CAGSQRDRGLEQYF. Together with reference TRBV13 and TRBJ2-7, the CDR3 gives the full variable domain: AAGVIQSPRHLIKEKRETATLKCYPIPRHDTVYWYQQGPGQDPQFLISFYEKMQSDKGSIPDRFSAQQFSDYHSELNMSSLELGDSALYFCAGSQRDRGLEQYFGPGTRLTVT.

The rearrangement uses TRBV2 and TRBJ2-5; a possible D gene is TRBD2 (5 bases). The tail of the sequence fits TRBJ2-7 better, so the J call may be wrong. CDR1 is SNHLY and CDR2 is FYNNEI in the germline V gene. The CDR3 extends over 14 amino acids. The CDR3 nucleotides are TGTGCCAGCGGCCGAGAACTAGTTTCCAGCGAGCAGTACTTC. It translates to CASGRELVSSEQYF.

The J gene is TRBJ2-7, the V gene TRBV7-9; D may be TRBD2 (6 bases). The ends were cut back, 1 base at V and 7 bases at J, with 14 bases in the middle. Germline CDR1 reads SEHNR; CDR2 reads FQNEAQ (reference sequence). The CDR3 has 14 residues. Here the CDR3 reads CASSLDTGVWEQYF. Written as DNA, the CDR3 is TGTGCCAGCAGCTTAGATACGGGGGTCTGGGAGCAGTACTTC.

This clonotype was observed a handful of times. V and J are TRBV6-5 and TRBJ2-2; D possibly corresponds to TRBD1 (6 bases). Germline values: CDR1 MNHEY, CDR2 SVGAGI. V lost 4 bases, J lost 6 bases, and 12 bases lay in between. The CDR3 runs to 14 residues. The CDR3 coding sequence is TGTGCCAGCAGTTTCCAGGGGTCGTCCGGGGAGCTGTTTTTT. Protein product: CASSFQGSSGELFF.

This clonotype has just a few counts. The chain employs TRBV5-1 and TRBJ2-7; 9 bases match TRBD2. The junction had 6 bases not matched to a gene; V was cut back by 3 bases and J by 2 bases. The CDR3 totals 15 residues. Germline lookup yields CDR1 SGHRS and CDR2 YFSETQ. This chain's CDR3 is CASSSGERGAYEQYF. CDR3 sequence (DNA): TGCGCCAGCAGCTCCGGAGAGCGGGGGGCCTACGAGCAGTACTTC.

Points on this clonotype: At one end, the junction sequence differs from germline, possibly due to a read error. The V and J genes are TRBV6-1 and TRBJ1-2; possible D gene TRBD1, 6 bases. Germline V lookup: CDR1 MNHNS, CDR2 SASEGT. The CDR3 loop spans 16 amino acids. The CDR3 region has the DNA TGTGCCAGCAGTGAAATTTCGGGGGGCGTGGACTATGGCTGCACCTTC. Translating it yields CASSEISGGVDYGCTF.

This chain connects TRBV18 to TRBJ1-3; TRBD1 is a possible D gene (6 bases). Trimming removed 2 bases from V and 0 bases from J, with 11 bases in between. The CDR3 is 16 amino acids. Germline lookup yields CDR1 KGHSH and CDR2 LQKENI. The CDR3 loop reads CASSPGTPDSGNTIYF. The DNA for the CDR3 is TGTGCCAGCTCACCAGGGACACCAGACTCTGGAAACACCATATATTTT.

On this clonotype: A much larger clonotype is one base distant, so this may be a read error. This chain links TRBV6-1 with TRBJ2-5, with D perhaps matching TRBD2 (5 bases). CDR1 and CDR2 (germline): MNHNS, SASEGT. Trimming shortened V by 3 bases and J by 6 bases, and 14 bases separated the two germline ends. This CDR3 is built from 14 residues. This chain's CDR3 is CASSESAEEQTQYF. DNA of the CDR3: TGTGCCAGCAGTGAGTCAGCGGAGGAACAGACCCAGTACTTC.

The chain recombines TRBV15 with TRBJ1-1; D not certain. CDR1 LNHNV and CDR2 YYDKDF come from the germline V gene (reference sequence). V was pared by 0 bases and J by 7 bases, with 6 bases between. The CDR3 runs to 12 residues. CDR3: CATSRDHLEAFF. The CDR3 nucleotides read TGTGCCACCAGCAGAGATCACCTTGAAGCTTTCTTT.

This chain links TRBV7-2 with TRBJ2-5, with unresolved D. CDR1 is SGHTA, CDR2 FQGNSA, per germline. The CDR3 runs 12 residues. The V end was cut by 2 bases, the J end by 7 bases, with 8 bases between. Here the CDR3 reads CASSLTPGTQYF. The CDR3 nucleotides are TGTGCCAGCAGCTTAACCCCAGGGACCCAGTACTTC.

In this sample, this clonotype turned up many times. The CDR3 nucleotides read TGCGCCAGCAGCCAAGAGGGGTACACCGGGGAGCTGTTTTTT. Translated: CASSQEGYTGELFF. This chain joins TRBV4-1 and TRBJ2-2; D not certain. V lost 0 bases and J lost 3, with 5 bases in between. There are 14 residues in the CDR3. Germline CDR1 reads MGHRA; CDR2 reads YSYEKL.

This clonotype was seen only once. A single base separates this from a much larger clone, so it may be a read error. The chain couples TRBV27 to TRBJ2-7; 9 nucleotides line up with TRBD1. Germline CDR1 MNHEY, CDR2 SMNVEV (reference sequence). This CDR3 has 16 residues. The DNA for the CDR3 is TGTGCCGGCAGTCCTGGACCGGGACAGGGTCGCTACGAGCAGTACTTC. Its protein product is CAGSPGPGQGRYEQYF.

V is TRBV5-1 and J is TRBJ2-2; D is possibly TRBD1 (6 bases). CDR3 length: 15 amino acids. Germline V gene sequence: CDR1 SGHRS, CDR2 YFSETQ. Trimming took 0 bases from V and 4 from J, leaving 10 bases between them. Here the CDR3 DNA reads TGCGCCAGCAGCTTGGCCAGGGGAAGCACCGGGGAGCTGTTTTTT. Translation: CASSLARGSTGELFF.

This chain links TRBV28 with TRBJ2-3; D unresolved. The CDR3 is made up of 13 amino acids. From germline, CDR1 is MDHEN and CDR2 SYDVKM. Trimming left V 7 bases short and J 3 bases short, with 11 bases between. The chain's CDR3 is CASNTQITDTQYF. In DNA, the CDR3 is TGTGCCAGCAACACACAGATTACAGATACGCAGTATTTT.